This T cell receptor beta chain was captured in a study of shared clonotypes between healthy human individuals (TCRdb year 2020). At the level of the whole study: The cohort included a few men and a couple of women between 18 and 49 years of age. To estimate repertoire size and how much clonotypes are shared between individuals, the study performed deep sequencing of blood TCR repertoires from 4 to 6 healthy adults. Leukapheresis yielded between about 0.85 and 9.5 billion PBMCs per donor. Libraries were prepared and TCR repertoires were sequenced by different laboratories using diverse techniques, in order to increase sequencing depth and limit assay-specific biases. For each donor, CD4 naive and CD4 memory were each given three plates, CD8 naive was given two plates, and CD8 memory was given one plate.

V is reduced by 0 bases and J by 4 bases, leaving a spacing of 7 bases between them. The CDR1 and CDR2 encoded by the germline V gene are SGDLS and YYNGEE. From its cysteine to its phenylalanine, the CDR3 spans 13 amino acids. Kept here is only the CDR3 DNA, which spans 39 bases and is read in frame from base 1. TCR CDR3 regions were amplified from genomic DNA by multiplex PCR using the deep immunoSEQ assay. Extracted genomic DNA from each cell subset was distributed evenly across all wells of several immunoSEQ 96-well plates, and each plate was treated as a replicate. For sorted subsets, around 200 ng genomic DNA, equal to 30,000 or so T cell genomes, was loaded into each replicate PCR. The purified libraries were quantified using a Qubit 3.0 fluorometer, sized with a Bioanalyzer 2100, and then quantified again using the KAPA Library Quantification kit. Every immunoSEQ 96-well plate was sequenced on a separate single-read 150-cycle Illumina NextSeq 550 flow cell. The original pipeline was this. The immunoSEQ output contained only junctional sequences without quality scores, so filtering could not match that applied to full-length reads. To assign V/J genes and CDR3, sequences were annotated against IMGT germline references using PyIR, a Python wrapper for IgBLAST v1.9. Reads were filtered out if the reads had weak V/J assignments (E-value above 1e-6), no CDR3, stop codons, out-of-frame junctions, or ambiguous translated residues. V3J clonotypes were defined as sequences sharing an identical inferred V gene, J gene, and CDR3 amino acid sequence. Percentage overlap between repertoires was calculated by dividing the number of shared unique clonotypes by the size of the smaller repertoire. RTK rarefaction, the Chao1 estimator, and Recon v2.1 estimates of unobserved clonotypes were used to assess repertoire richness. For all TCRbeta clonotypes obtained by the gDNA method from a few donors, generation probabilities were computed with OLGA. Entries here come from immuneACCESS through TCRdb and include only in-frame sequences with V and J called. Some clones fail to appear in such tables; in the studies checked, an unresolved V gene covers under half of the shortfall, and the cause of the remainder is unknown. The DNA gave D and trimming, while V, J and clone size come from that table. The sample data list fewer than 3 million clones, and 80% to 95% of these were observed just once. The ten most abundant clones make up around 0.38% of the sample.

The donors were healthy, HIV-negative adults who had no recently reported acute infections or vaccinations. All donors were Caucasian adults living in Nashville, Tennessee, USA. CD4+ T cells were enriched by magnetic negative selection, after which naive cells were positively selected on CD45RA and the negative fraction was taken as the memory subset. Blood was collected by leukapheresis, and PBMCs were isolated by Ficoll-Histopaque density gradient centrifugation and then cryopreserved in liquid nitrogen vapor phase. Analytical flow cytometry was used to check the purity and quantity of each magnetically sorted T cell population. Genomic DNA was isolated from each sorted fraction and quantified by UV absorbance on a Nanodrop 2000c. Study-wide conclusions, independent of this receptor: Sampling was restricted to blood, and TCR repertoires in tissue are likely to differ from TCR repertoires in blood. Clonotypes shared by all four sorted-subset donors showed higher generation probabilities than non-shared clonotypes. Across a few donors, approximately 5% of naive CD4, roughly 3.5% of naive CD8, 2% to 2.5% of memory CD4, and about 0.44% of memory CD8 clonotypes were shared. Incomplete sequencing was indicated by rarefaction of sorted-subset datasets, despite the large sequencing depth. Because the study included only a small number of donors, the genetic and exposure-history diversity represented was limited. Larger estimated clonotype richness was generally found for naive subsets than for memory subsets. Pairwise subsampling led to the expectation that sequencing depth would affect the degree of clonotype sharing among donors.

Details on this clone: The target of this receptor is not known. Base qualities are not provided; no much larger clone lies one nucleotide away. Distinct nucleotide sequences in the sample also encode this CDR3.

The rearrangement combines TRBV9 with TRBJ2-5; perhaps TRBD1 is the D gene, with 5 bases matching. Source material: naive CD4+ T cells from PBMCs. The sample's cell subset or site label is to be understood as: CD45RA+ positively selected. This clonotype originated in a man younger than 35 in good health. Some clones in this sample may be carry-over from other donors' samples. The CDR3 corresponds to CASSVGRGETQYF. Here is the DNA: TGTGCCAGCAGCGTAGGTAGGGGAGAGACCCAGTACTTC.